This is a list of T cell receptor beta chains from one sample in a study of vaccination and CD4 T cells after COVID-19. Their cognate antigens are unknown. TCRdb processed the PCR reads anew with MiXCR; each CDR3 protein has one entry. The data show approximately 16,000 distinct CDR3 sequences, roughly 60% seen once. The material sequenced was CD4+ T cells from blood, cultured in vitro. The receptors shown here come from a human donor who had recovered from COVID-19. The CDR3 runs from the conserved cysteine through the conserved F or W. A D gene is named only where the DNA matches it firmly.

J,V,length,D,CDR3,DNA
TRBJ2-1,TRBV20-1,13,TRBD2,CSVSSGGASEQFF,TGCAGTGTGTCCAGCGGGGGGGCCAGTGAGCAGTTCTTC
TRBJ2-1,TRBV6-1,16,TRBD2,CASRGTSASSYNEQFF,TGTGCCAGCAGGGGCACTAGCGCCAGCTCCTACAATGAGCAGTTCTTC
TRBJ2-1,TRBV20-1,16,TRBD2,CSARGASGNSYNEQFF,TGCAGTGCTAGAGGGGCTAGCGGGAACTCCTACAATGAGCAGTTCTTC
TRBJ2-7,TRBV5-4,15,.,CASSLGVVTSYEQYF,TGTGCCAGCAGCTTGGGTGTCGTCACCTCCTACGAGCAGTACTTC
TRBJ1-6,TRBV6-1,17,.,CASGTPTGSSYNSPLHF,TGTGCCAGCGGGACCCCTACCGGGAGCTCCTATAATTCACCCCTCCACTTT
TRBJ2-3,TRBV18,15,.,CASSPVGPSTDTQYF,TGTGCCAGCTCACCTGTGGGTCCTAGCACAGATACGCAGTATTTT
TRBJ1-1,TRBV2,13,.,CASSVMGNTEAFF,TGTGCCAGCAGTGTAATGGGGAACACTGAAGCTTTCTTT
TRBJ2-3,TRBV24-1,14,.,CATSGGSAGDTQYF,TGTGCCACCAGTGGAGGCTCAGCAGGAGATACGCAGTATTTT
TRBJ1-6,TRBV20-1,15,TRBD1,CSASKGQLHNSPLHF,TGCAGTGCTAGCAAGGGACAGCTTCATAATTCACCCCTCCACTTT
TRBJ2-1,TRBV2,13,.,CASSDPRDLTQFF,TGTGCCAGCAGTGATCCCAGGGACTTGACGCAGTTCTTC